This is a list of T cell receptor beta chains from one sample in a study of blood T cells in healthy people across ages. TCRdb redid the calling of the 5' RACE reads with MiXCR, one entry per CDR3 protein. The sample has 850,000 to 950,000 distinct CDR3 sequences; around 30% are singletons. The sequenced sample was blood. Every receptor here comes from a woman older than 75 in good health. Each CDR3 is given with its conserved first and last residue. The D gene is left open where the match is weak. Clone sizes are given selectively: once, few, many, or a class where the clone is expanded.

abundance,j_gene,v_gene,d_gene,CDR3aa,CDR3nt
-,TRBJ2-7,TRBV11-2,-,CASSLGPPSYEQYF,TGTGCCAGCAGCTTAGGGCCCCCCTCCTACGAGCAGTACTTC
-,TRBJ2-2,TRBV6-1,-,CASKELTGSGELFF,TGTGCCAGCAAAGAACTAACAGGGTCCGGGGAGCTGTTTTTT
-,TRBJ1-1,TRBV20-1,-,CRAKVDTEAFF,TGCAGGGCTAAGGTCGACACTGAAGCTTTCTTT
few,TRBJ2-2,TRBV6-1,-,CASSERPNTGELFF,TGTGCCAGCAGTGAAAGGCCCAACACCGGGGAGCTGTTTTTT
-,TRBJ1-1,TRBV6-2/TRBV6-3,-,CASGTGRTETFF,TGTGCCAGCGGAACAGGGAGGACTGAAACTTTCTTT
few,TRBJ1-6,TRBV14,-,CASSRGLINSPLHF,TGTGCCAGCAGCCGCGGGCTGATTAATTCACCCCTCCACTTT
-,TRBJ1-4,TRBV2,TRBD1,CASSESGQLATKSTNEKLFF,TGTGCCAGCAGTGAATCGGGACAGCTAGCAACAAAATCAACTAATGAAAAACTGTTTTTT
many,TRBJ1-5,TRBV12-3/TRBV12-4,-,CASSLYLQGIRPQHF,TGTGCCAGCAGTTTATATTTACAGGGCATTAGGCCCCAGCATTTT
many,TRBJ1-1,TRBV12-3/TRBV12-4,-,CASSLDRLGEAFF,TGTGCCAGCAGCCTTGACAGGCTAGGTGAAGCTTTCTTT
-,TRBJ1-2,TRBV28,-,CASGPGGGVVVWGYTF,TGTGCCAGCGGTCCCGGAGGGGGGGTGGTGGTCTGGGGCTACACCTTC
many,TRBJ2-4,TRBV12-3/TRBV12-4,TRBD1,CASSFRQGDLNIQYF,TGTGCCAGCAGTTTCCGACAGGGCGACTTAAACATTCAGTACTTC
once,TRBJ2-1,TRBV6-4,-,CANCYRDCNEQFF,TGTGCCAACTGTTACCGGGACTGCAATGAGCAGTTCTTC
few,TRBJ1-5,TRBV6-1,-,CASSGLTNQPQHF,TGTGCCAGCAGTGGACTGACCAATCAGCCCCAGCATTTT
-,TRBJ1-3,TRBV27,TRBD1,CASSLTGTGIGNTIYF,TGTGCCAGCAGTTTGACCGGGACAGGGATTGGAAACACCATATATTTT
-,TRBJ1-2,TRBV5-6,-,CASSPDEGVMKGYTF,TGTGCCAGCAGCCCAGATGAGGGAGTCATGAAGGGCTACACCTTC
few,TRBJ1-2,TRBV28,-,CASSNYRVGYTF,TGTGCCAGCAGTAACTACAGGGTGGGCTACACCTTC
many,TRBJ2-5,TRBV20-1,-,CSASRTEQETQYF,TGCAGTGCTAGTCGGACAGAGCAAGAGACCCAGTACTTC
few,TRBJ1-5,TRBV12-3/TRBV12-4,TRBD1,CASSPSTGVGNQPQHF,TGTGCCAGCAGTCCCTCGACAGGGGTCGGCAATCAGCCCCAGCATTTT
few,TRBJ1-2,TRBV28,TRBD1,CASSFAGGIDYGYTF,TGTGCCAGCAGTTTTGCAGGGGGGATTGACTATGGCTACACCTTC
-,TRBJ1-5,TRBV6-2/TRBV6-3,-,CASTQGSQARLISNQPQHF,TGTGCCAGCACCCAGGGGTCCCAGGCTCGATTAATTAGCAATCAGCCCCAGCATTTT
-,TRBJ1-1,TRBV6-5,-,CASSWTTENTEAFF,TGTGCCAGCAGTTGGACAACAGAGAACACTGAAGCTTTCTTT
-,TRBJ1-2,TRBV13,-,CASSVRGGGTNYGYTF,TGTGCCAGCAGTGTACGGGGAGGAGGGACCAACTATGGCTACACCTTC
many,TRBJ1-2,TRBV6-5,-,CASSYSGGTYGYTF,TGTGCCAGCAGTTACTCTGGGGGCACCTATGGCTACACCTTC
many,TRBJ1-2,TRBV25-1,-,CASSEYPQEINYGYTF,TGTGCCAGCAGTGAATATCCCCAGGAAATCAACTATGGCTACACCTTC
few,TRBJ1-2,TRBV11-2,-,CASSLNSDGYTF,TGTGCCAGCAGCTTAAACTCGGACGGCTACACCTTC
-,TRBJ2-1,TRBV6-2/TRBV6-3,TRBD2,CASSIRLAPSHEQFF,TGTGCCAGCAGTATTCGACTAGCACCCTCCCATGAGCAGTTCTTC
many,TRBJ1-2,TRBV28,-,CASIPASRPYGYTF,TGTGCCAGCATCCCTGCCTCCCGGCCCTATGGCTACACCTTC
few,TRBJ1-1,TRBV12-3/TRBV12-4,-,CASTWGGNTEAFF,TGTGCCAGCACCTGGGGAGGGAACACTGAAGCTTTCTTT
-,TRBJ1-2,TRBV18,-,CASSPPASGYGYTF,TGTGCCAGCTCACCACCGGCCTCTGGTTATGGCTACACCTTC
many,TRBJ2-3,TRBV3-1,TRBD1,CASRPDRRYTDTQYF,TGTGCCAGCAGGCCGGACAGGCGTTACACAGATACGCAGTATTTT
-,TRBJ2-2,TRBV20-1,TRBD1,CSARGLTGGANTGELFF,TGCAGTGCTAGAGGGCTGACAGGGGGCGCGAACACCGGGGAGCTGTTTTTT
few,TRBJ2-2,TRBV5-1,-,CASSLGQPTGELFF,TGCGCCAGCAGCTTGGGACAGCCCACCGGGGAGCTGTTTTTT
many,TRBJ1-6,TRBV27,-,CASSLSRRLYNSPLHF,TGTGCCAGCAGTTTATCGAGGCGGCTCTATAATTCACCCCTCCACTTT
many,TRBJ2-7,TRBV11-2,-,CASSRWTYEQYF,TGTGCCAGCAGCCGATGGACTTACGAGCAGTACTTC
many,TRBJ2-1,TRBV4-1,-,CASSQVPTLGKNEQFF,TGCGCCAGCAGCCAAGTTCCTACGTTAGGAAAAAATGAGCAGTTCTTC
-,TRBJ2-1,TRBV12-3/TRBV12-4,TRBD2,CASNSRFGTSGYNEQFF,TGTGCCAGCAACTCCAGGTTCGGGACTAGCGGCTACAATGAGCAGTTCTTC
-,TRBJ1-5,TRBV11-2,-,CASSTGRGSPQHF,TGTGCCAGCAGCACCGGACGGGGTTCGCCCCAGCATTTT
many,TRBJ2-7,TRBV20-1,-,CSARGGQTYEQYF,TGCAGTGCTAGAGGGGGACAAACCTACGAGCAGTACTTC
many,TRBJ2-5,TRBV5-1,TRBD2,CASRETSGGQETQYF,TGCGCCAGCAGGGAGACTAGCGGGGGACAAGAGACCCAGTACTTC